This is a list of T cell receptor beta chains from one sample in a study of HIV-infected patients and healthy controls. TCRdb reprocessed the 5' RACE reads with MiXCR, giving one entry per CDR3 protein. The sample holds roughly 68,000 distinct CDR3 sequences, roughly a fifth seen once. The sample consisted of CD4+ T cells from blood. These receptors were taken from a human donor in good health. The CDR3 runs from the conserved cysteine through the conserved F or W. A D gene is named only where the DNA matches it firmly. Part of the rows lack a size; the others show once, few, many or a class for expanded clones.

V gene	clone size	D gene	J gene	CDR3 DNA	CDR3 protein
TRBV21-1	NA	NA	TRBJ1-1	TGTGCCAGCAGCAATTCGCCTGGACAGGGGGGTCGGTACACTGAAGCTTTCTTT	CASSNSPGQGGRYTEAFF
TRBV11-2	many	NA	TRBJ1-1	TGTGCCAGCAGCACATGGACTCACACTGAAGCTTTCTTT	CASSTWTHTEAFF
TRBV20-1	few	TRBD1	TRBJ1-4	TGCAGTGCTAGAGATCTAGCAGGGGGCACTAATGAAAAACTGTTTTTT	CSARDLAGGTNEKLFF
TRBV20-1	many	TRBD2	TRBJ2-1	TGCAGTGCTAGAGTACTAGCGGGGGGGTCGTCCTACAATGAGCAGTTCTTC	CSARVLAGGSSYNEQFF
TRBV7-2	NA	NA	TRBJ1-2	TGTGCCAGCAGGGTCCGGCCGGGGACGTTTAACTATGGCTACACCTTC	CASRVRPGTFNYGYTF
TRBV7-2	many	NA	TRBJ1-4	TGTGCCAGCAGTTCAACAGTGTCTAATGAAAAACTGTTTTTT	CASSSTVSNEKLFF
TRBV7-2	few	TRBD2	TRBJ2-7	TGTGCCAGCAGCCGGGGGCGGGAGGGAGCCTACGAGCAGTACTTC	CASSRGREGAYEQYF
TRBV29-1	many	TRBD1	TRBJ1-1	TGCAGCGGGGCAGGGGGCTGGGGGATGAACACTGAAGCTTTCTTT	CSGAGGWGMNTEAFF
TRBV12-3/TRBV12-4	many	TRBD1	TRBJ1-2	TGTGCCAGCAGTGGGGGACAGGGCTATGGCTACACCTTC	CASSGGQGYGYTF
TRBV4-1	many	NA	TRBJ2-3	TGCGCCAGCAGCCAAGTTAGGGCCACAGGGGATACGCAGTATTTT	CASSQVRATGDTQYF
TRBV7-3	many	TRBD2	TRBJ2-5	TGTGCCAGCAGCCCGGGACTAGCGGACCAAGAGACCCAGTACTTC	CASSPGLADQETQYF
TRBV7-2	many	NA	TRBJ1-1	TGTGCCAGCACCCTACGAGGAGGGTCGGACACTGAAGCTTTCTTT	CASTLRGGSDTEAFF
TRBV7-9	many	NA	TRBJ1-1	TGTGCCAGCAGCACTACGAACACTGAAGCTTTCTTT	CASSTTNTEAFF
TRBV5-1	NA	NA	TRBJ1-2	TGCGCCAGCAGCACGGACGGCTATGGCTACACCTTC	CASSTDGYGYTF
TRBV6-2/TRBV6-3	many	TRBD1	TRBJ2-7	TGTGCCAGCAGTTCCCGGGACAGGGGGCAAAGGGAGCAGTACTTC	CASSSRDRGQREQYF
TRBV6-5	NA	NA	TRBJ1-2	TGTGCCAGCAGTTACCTGGGAGGAAACTATGGCTACACCTTC	CASSYLGGNYGYTF
TRBV5-6	NA	NA	TRBJ2-7	TGTGCCAGCAGCAAAAACTACGAGCAGTACTTC	CASSKNYEQYF
TRBV14	few	NA	TRBJ1-1	TGTGCCAGCAGCCAAGTGGGGTGGTCCGGCACTGAAGCTTTCTTT	CASSQVGWSGTEAFF
TRBV6-5	NA	NA	TRBJ1-6	TGTGCCAGCAGTGCGGCGGGGGCGGCGGGCAATTCACCCCTCCACTTT	CASSAAGAAGNSPLHF
TRBV12-3/TRBV12-4	many	NA	TRBJ2-7	TGTGCCAGCAGTTTAAGGGTAGGCTACGAGCAGTACTTC	CASSLRVGYEQYF
TRBV6-5	few	NA	TRBJ1-3	TGTGCCAGCAGTTACTCGACGATCTCTGGAAACACCATATATTTT	CASSYSTISGNTIYF
TRBV7-8	NA	TRBD2	TRBJ2-3	TGTGCCAGCAGCTTAGAGAGTAGGACTAGAGGAGATACGCAGTATTTT	CASSLESRTRGDTQYF
TRBV7-9	NA	TRBD1	TRBJ1-4	TGTGCCAGCAGCCCCATGACAGGGGATGAAAAACTGTTTTTT	CASSPMTGDEKLFF
TRBV20-1	few	TRBD2	TRBJ2-3	TGCAGTGCTAGGCCTCTAGCGGGAGGCCCTACTAGCACAGATACGCAGTATTTT	CSARPLAGGPTSTDTQYF
TRBV4-1	NA	TRBD1	TRBJ2-7	TGCGCCAGCAGCCAATCCGGACAGGGGAGATACGAGCAGTACTTC	CASSQSGQGRYEQYF
TRBV19	NA	NA	TRBJ2-7	TGTGCCAGTAGTATAGATAGGCAGACGGTTTACGAGCAGTACTTC	CASSIDRQTVYEQYF
TRBV20-1	many	NA	TRBJ1-1	TGCAGTGCTAGAACCGGGGGCACTGAAGCTTTCTTT	CSARTGGTEAFF
TRBV18	few	NA	TRBJ1-3	TGTGCCAGCTCACCACGGACAGCCTCAAGCTCTGGAAACACCATATATTTT	CASSPRTASSSGNTIYF
TRBV19	NA	NA	TRBJ2-7	TGTGCCAGCCGCCCAGGAAAACCCCCCTACGAGCAGTACTTC	CASRPGKPPYEQYF
TRBV20-1	few	NA	TRBJ1-4	TGCAGTGCTAGAGCCCAGGATTCGAGGGGTGAAAAACTGTTTTTT	CSARAQDSRGEKLFF
TRBV3-1	many	NA	TRBJ2-7	TGTGCCAGCAGCCAGGCCAACAGACCCTACGAGCAGTACTTC	CASSQANRPYEQYF
TRBV30	NA	NA	TRBJ2-2	TGTGCCTGGAGTGGCGGCAGGGTGGACACCGGGGAGCTGTTTTTT	CAWSGGRVDTGELFF
TRBV12-3/TRBV12-4	NA	TRBD1	TRBJ1-1	TGTGCCAGCAGTGGGGACAGGATGGCCCCTGAAGCTTTCTTT	CASSGDRMAPEAFF
TRBV20-1	many	TRBD2	TRBJ2-5	TGCAGTGCTAGAAAATTGACTAGCGGAGATTCTCAAGAGACCCAGTACTTC	CSARKLTSGDSQETQYF
TRBV28	many	TRBD2	TRBJ2-5	TGTGCCAGCAGTCTCCTTGTCAGCGGGGGCCCGGCGTACTTC	CASSLLVSGGPAYF
TRBV11-2	few	NA	TRBJ1-1	TGTGCCAGCAGCTCCCCAAAGACAGGAAACACTGAAGCTTTCTTT	CASSSPKTGNTEAFF
TRBV6-6	NA	TRBD1	TRBJ1-2	TGTGCCAGCAGTACAGGGGGCGTTTACTATGGCTACACCTTC	CASSTGGVYYGYTF
TRBV9	few	NA	TRBJ1-1	TGTGCCAGCAGCGTAGCGCAAGAGAACACTGAAGCTTTCTTT	CASSVAQENTEAFF